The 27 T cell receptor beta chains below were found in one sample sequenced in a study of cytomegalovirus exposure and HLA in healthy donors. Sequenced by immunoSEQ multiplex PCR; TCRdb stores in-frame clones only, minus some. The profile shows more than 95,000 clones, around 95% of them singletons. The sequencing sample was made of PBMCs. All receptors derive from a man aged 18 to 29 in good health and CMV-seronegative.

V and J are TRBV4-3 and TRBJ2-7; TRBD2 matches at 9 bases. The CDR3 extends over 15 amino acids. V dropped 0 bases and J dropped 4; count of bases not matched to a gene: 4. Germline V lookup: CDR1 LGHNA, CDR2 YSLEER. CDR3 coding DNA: TGCGCCAGCAGCCAAGACGCTAGCGGGATATACGAGCAGTACTTC. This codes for CASSQDASGIYEQYF.

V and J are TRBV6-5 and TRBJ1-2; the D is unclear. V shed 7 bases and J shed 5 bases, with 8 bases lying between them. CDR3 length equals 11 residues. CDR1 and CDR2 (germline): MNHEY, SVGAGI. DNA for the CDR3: TGTGCCAGCAAACGGGATTATGGCTACACCTTC. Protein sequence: CASKRDYGYTF.

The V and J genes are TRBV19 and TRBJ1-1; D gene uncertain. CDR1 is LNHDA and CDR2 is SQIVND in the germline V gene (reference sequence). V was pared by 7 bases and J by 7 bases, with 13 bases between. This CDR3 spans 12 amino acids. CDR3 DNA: TGTGCCAGTACCGGTGGACTATATGAAGCTTTCTTT. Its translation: CASTGGLYEAFF.

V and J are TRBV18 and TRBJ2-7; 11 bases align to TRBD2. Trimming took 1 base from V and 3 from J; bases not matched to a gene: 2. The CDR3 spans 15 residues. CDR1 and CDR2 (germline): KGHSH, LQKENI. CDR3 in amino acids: CASSPRGTSGYEQYF. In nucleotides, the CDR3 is TGTGCCAGCTCACCACGGGGGACTAGCGGCTACGAGCAGTACTTC.

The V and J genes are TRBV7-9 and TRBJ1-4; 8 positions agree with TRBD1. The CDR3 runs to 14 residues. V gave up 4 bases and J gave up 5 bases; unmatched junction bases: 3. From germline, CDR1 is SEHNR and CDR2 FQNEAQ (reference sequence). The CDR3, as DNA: TGTGCCAGCAGCTCAGGGGGCTTCAATGAAAAACTGTTTTTT. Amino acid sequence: CASSSGGFNEKLFF.

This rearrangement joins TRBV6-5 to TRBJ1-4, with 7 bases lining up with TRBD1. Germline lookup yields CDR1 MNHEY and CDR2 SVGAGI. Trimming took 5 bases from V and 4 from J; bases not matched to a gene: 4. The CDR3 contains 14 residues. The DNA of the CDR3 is TGTGCCAGCAGTCTGACAGGGATTAATGAAAAACTGTTTTTT. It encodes CASSLTGINEKLFF.

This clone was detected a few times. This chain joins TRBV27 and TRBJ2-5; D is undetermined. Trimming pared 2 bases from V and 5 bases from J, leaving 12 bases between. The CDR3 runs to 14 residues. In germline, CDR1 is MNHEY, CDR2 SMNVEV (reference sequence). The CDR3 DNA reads TGTGCCAGCAGTTTAGGGCCGGCCTCCGAGACCCAGTACTTC. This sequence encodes CASSLGPASETQYF.

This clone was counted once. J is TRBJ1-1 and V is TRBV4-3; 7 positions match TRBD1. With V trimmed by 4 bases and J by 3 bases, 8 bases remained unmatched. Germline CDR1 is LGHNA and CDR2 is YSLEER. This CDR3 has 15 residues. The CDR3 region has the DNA TGCGCCAGCAGCCTTTGGACAGGACTTGACACTGAAGCTTTCTTT. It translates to CASSLWTGLDTEAFF.

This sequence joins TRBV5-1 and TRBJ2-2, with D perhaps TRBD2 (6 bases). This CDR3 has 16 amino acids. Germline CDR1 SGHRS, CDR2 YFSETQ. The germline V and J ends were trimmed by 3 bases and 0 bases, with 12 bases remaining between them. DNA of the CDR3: TGCGCCAGCAGCTCGGGACTTATAACGAACACCGGGGAGCTGTTTTTT. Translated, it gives CASSSGLITNTGELFF.

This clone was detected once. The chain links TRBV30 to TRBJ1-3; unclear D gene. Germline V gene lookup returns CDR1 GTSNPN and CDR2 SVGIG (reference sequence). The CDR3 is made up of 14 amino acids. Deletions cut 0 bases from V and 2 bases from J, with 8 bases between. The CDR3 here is CAWSVTAPGNTIYF. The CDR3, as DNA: TGTGCCTGGAGTGTTACAGCTCCTGGAAACACCATATATTTT.

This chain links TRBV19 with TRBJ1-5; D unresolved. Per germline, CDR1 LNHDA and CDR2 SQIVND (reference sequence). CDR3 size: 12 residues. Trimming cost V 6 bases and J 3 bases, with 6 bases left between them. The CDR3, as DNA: TGTGCCAGTAGCGGGTCCAATCAGCCCCAGCATTTT. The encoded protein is CASSGSNQPQHF.

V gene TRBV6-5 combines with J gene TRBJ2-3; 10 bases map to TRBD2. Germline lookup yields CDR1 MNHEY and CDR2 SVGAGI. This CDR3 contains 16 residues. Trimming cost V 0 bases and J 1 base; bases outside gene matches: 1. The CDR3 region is CASSYSGLAGTDTQYF. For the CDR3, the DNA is TGTGCCAGCAGTTACTCTGGACTAGCGGGCACAGATACGCAGTATTTT.

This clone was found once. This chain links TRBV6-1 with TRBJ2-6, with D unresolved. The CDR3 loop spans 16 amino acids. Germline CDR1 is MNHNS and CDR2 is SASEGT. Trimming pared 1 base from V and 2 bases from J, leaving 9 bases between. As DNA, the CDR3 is TGTGCCAGCAGTGAAGATAAATGGCCTGGGGCCAACGTCCTGACTTTC. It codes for CASSEDKWPGANVLTF.

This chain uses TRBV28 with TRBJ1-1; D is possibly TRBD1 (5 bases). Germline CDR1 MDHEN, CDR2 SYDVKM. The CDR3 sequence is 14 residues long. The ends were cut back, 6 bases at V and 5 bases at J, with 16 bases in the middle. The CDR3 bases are TGTGCCAGCAGGGCGGGGGGAGGTAGGACTGAAGCTTTCTTT. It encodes CASRAGGGRTEAFF. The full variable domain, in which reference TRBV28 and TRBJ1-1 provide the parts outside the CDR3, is DVKVTQSSRYLVKRTGEKVFLECVQDMDHENMFWYRQDPGLGLRLIYFSYDVKMKEKGDIPEGYSVSREKKERFSLILESASTNQTSMYLCASRAGGGRTEAFFGQGTRLTVV.

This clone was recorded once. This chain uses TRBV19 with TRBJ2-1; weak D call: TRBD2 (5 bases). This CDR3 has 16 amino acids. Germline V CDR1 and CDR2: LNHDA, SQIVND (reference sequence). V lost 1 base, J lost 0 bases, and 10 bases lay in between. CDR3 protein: CASSIGGYVSYNEQFF. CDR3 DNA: TGTGCCAGTAGTATAGGCGGGTATGTCTCCTACAATGAGCAGTTCTTC.

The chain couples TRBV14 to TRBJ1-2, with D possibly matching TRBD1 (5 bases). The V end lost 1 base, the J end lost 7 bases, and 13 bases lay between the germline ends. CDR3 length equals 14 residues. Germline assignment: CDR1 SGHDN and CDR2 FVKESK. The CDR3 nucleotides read TGTGCCAGCAGCCAAGGCGGCAGGGCGAGTGGCTACACCTTC. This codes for CASSQGGRASGYTF.

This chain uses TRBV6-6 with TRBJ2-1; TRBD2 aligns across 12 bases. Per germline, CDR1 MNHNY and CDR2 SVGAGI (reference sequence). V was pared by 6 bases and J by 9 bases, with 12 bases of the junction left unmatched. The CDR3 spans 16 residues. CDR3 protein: CASRATSGRSGGEQFF. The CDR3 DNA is TGTGCCAGCAGGGCAACTAGCGGGAGGTCTGGGGGTGAGCAGTTCTTC.

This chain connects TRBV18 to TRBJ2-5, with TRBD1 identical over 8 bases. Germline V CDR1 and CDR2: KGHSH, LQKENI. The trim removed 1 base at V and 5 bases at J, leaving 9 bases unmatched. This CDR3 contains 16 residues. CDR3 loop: CASSPRGDRGRETQYF. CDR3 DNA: TGTGCCAGCTCACCACGGGGCGACAGGGGACGGGAGACCCAGTACTTC.

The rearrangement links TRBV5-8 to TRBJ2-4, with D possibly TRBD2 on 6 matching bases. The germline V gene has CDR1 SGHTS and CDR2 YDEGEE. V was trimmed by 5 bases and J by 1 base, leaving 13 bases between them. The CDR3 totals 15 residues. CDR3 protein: CASRGRGLAKNIQYF. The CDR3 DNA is TGTGCCAGCAGGGGGCGGGGTCTCGCCAAAAACATTCAGTACTTC.

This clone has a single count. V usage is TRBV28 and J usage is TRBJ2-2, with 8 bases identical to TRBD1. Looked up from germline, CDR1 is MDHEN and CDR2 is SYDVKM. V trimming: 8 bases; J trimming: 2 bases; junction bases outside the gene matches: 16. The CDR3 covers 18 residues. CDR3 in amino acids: CASFSLGTGTGNTGELFF. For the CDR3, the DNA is TGTGCCAGCTTCTCCCTGGGGACCGGGACAGGCAACACCGGGGAGCTGTTTTTT.

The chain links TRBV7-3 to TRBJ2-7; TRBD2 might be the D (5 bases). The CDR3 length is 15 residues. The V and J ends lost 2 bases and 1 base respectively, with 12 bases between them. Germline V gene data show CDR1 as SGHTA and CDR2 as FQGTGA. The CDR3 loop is CASSLGPGKSYEQYF. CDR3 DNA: TGTGCCAGCAGCTTAGGCCCGGGGAAATCCTACGAGCAGTACTTC. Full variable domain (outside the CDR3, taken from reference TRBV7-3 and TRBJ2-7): GAGVSQTPSNKVTEKGKYVELRCDPISGHTALYWYRQSLGQGPEFLIYFQGTGAADDSGLPNDRFFAVRPEGSVSTLKIQRTERGDSAVYLCASSLGPGKSYEQYFGPGTRLTVT.

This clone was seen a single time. CDR3 residues: CAWSPGVYEQYF. CDR3 coding DNA: TGTGCCTGGAGCCCCGGGGTGTACGAGCAGTACTTC. V gene TRBV30 combines with J gene TRBJ2-5, with a weak D call TRBD2 (5 bases). The J call may be in error: the DNA end matches TRBJ2-7 better. The CDR3 runs 12 residues. CDR1 is GTSNPN and CDR2 is SVGIG in the germline V gene (reference sequence).

CDR3 nucleotide sequence: TGTGCCTGGAGGGCACAGGGGGCCCGACAGCCCCAGCATTTT. Translated: CAWRAQGARQPQHF. The V call is TRBV30, the J call TRBJ1-5; 9 bases are a match to TRBD1. V dropped 3 bases and J dropped 7; count of bases not matched to a gene: 7. The CDR3 is 14 residues long. Germline loops: CDR1 GTSNPN, CDR2 SVGIG (reference sequence).

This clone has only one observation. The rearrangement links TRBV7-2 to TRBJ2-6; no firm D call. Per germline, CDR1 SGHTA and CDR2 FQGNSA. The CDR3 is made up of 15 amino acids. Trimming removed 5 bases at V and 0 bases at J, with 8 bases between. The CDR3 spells CASSHISSGANVLTF. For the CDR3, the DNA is TGTGCCAGCAGCCACATTTCCTCTGGGGCCAACGTCCTGACTTTC.

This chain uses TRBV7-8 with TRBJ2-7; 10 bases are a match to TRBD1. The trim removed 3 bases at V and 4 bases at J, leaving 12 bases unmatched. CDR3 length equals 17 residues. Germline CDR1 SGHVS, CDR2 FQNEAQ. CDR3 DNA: TGTGCCAGCAGCTTGGCCGCCGGACGGGACAGGGGTTACGAGCAGTACTTC. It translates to CASSLAAGRDRGYEQYF. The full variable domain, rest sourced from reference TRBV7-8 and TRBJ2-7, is GAGVSQSPRYKVAKRGQDVALRCDPISGHVSLFWYQQALGQGPEFLTYFQNEAQLDKSGLPSDRFFAERPEGSVSTLKIQRTQQEDSAVYLCASSLAAGRDRGYEQYFGPGTRLTVT.

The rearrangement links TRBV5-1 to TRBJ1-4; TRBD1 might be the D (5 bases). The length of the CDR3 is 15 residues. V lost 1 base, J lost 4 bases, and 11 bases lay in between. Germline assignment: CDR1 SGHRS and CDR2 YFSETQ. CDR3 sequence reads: CASSLSRALNEKLFF. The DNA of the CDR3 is TGCGCCAGCAGCTTGTCCAGGGCGCTTAATGAAAAACTGTTTTTT.

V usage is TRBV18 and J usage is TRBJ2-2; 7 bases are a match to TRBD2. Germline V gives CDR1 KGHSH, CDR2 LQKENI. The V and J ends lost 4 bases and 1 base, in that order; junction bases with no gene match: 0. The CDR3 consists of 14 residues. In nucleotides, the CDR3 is TGTGCCAGCTCACGGGAGGGGAACACCGGGGAGCTGTTTTTT. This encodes CASSREGNTGELFF.